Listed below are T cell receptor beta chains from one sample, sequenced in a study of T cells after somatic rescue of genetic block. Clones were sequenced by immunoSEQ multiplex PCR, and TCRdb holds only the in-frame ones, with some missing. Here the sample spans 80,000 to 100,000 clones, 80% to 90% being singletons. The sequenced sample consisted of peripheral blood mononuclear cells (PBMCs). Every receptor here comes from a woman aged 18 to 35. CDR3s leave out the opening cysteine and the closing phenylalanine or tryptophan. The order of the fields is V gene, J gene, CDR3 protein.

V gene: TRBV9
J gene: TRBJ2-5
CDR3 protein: ASSVEGRGGETQY

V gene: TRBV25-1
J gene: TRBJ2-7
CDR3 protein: ASSKIGEQY

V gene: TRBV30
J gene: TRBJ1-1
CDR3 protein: AWSVGRDAF

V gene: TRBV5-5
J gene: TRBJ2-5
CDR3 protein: ASSHPGAGGLLETQY

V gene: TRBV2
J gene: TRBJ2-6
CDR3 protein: ATQYRDSGANVLT

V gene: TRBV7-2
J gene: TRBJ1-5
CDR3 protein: ASSLGTSFSNQPQH

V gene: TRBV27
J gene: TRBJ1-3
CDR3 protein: ASSLNGQRISGNTIY

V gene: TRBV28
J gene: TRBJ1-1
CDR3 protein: ASSLGNTEAF

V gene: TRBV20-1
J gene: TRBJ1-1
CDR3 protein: SASLKNEAF

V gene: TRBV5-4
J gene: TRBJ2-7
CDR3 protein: ASSFQTSGTYEQY

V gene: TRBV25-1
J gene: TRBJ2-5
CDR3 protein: ATEQETQY

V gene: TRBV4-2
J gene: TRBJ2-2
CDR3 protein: ASSRSGGTGELF

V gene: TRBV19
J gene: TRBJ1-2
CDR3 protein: ASSIVGARRGYT

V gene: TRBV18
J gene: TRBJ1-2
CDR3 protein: ASSWDRPYGYT

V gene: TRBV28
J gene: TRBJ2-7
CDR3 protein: ASSVEIGSYEQY

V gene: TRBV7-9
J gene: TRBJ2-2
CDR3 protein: ASSGWDNTGELF

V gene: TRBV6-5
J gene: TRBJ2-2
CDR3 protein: ASSYGPGFAGELF

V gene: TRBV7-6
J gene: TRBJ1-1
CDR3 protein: ASSPGEVGTEAF

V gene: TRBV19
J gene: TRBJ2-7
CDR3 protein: ASSITGAHEQY

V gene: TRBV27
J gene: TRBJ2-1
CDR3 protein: ASSGPGTSGYNEQF

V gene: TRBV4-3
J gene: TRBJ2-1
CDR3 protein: ASSQGRALTGGQF

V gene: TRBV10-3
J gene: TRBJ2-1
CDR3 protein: AIRVAGGQNNEQF

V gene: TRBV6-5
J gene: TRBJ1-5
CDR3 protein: ASSYGQNNQPQH

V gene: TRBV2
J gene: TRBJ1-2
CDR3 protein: ASSFRTGDSGYT

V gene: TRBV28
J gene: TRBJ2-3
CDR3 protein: ASGLRAADTQY

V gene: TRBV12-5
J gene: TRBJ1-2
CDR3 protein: ASGLGTGALAYGYT

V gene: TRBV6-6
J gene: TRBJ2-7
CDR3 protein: ASRDSSYEQY

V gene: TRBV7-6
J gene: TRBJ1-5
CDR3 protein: ASSLNPSFSWGQPQH

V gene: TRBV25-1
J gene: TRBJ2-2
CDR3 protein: ASKQGTGELF

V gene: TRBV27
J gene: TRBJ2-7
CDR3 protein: ASQTSGRAYEQY

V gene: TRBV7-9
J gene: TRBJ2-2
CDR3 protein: ASSFTGDGELF

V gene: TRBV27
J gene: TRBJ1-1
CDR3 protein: ASSPTLNTEAF

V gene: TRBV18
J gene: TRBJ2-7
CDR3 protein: ASSPGAYEQY

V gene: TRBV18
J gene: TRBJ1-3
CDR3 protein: ASSPLGQGSGGNTIY

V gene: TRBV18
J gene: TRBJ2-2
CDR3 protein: ASSPSGESTGELF

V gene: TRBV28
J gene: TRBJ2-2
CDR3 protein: AILAGVDTGELF

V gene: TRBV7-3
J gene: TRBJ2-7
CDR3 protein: ASSSGHSYEQY

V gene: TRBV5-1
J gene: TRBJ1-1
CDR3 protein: ASNLDINTEAF

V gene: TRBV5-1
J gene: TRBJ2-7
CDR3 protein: ASSLDPSSYEQY

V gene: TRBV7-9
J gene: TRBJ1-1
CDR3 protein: ASSYGQGVAEAF

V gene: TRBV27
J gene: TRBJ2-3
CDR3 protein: ASSPFSGRPSDTQY

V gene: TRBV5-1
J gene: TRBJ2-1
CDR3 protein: ASSLDLQYNEQF

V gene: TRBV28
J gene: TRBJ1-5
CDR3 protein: ASDSRGTGGRNQPQH

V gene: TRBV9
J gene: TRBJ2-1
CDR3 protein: ASSVEEWDEQF

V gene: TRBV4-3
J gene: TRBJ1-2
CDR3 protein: ASSQDKRGWAGRSGYT

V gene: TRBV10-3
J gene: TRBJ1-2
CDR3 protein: AISEPWDGNYGYT

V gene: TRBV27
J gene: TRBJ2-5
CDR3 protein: ASSAGTMRGRGTQY

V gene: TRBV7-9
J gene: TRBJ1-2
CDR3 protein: ASSRGLSLRDTFYGYT